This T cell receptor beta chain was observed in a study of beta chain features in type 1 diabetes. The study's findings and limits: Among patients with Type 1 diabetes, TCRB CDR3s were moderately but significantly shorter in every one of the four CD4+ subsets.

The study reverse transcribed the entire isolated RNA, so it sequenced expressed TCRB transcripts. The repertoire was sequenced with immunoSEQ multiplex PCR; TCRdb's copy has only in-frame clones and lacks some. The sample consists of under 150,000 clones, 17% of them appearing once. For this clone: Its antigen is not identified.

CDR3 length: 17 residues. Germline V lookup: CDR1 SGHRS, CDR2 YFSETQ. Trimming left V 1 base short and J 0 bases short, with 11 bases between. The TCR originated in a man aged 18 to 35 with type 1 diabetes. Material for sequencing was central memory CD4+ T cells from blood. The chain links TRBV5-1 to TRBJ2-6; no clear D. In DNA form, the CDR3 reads TGCGCCAGCAGCTTGAACCCACATGGCTCTGGGGCCAACGTCCTGACTTTC. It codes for CASSLNPHGSGANVLTF.